A single sample gave rise to the 22 T cell receptor beta chains below, sequenced in a study of T cell responses to AZD1222 COVID-19 vaccine. TCRdb's copy holds only in-frame clones and misses some; the assay was immunoSEQ multiplex PCR. The repertoire holds about 140,000 clones, with around 93% as singletons. This material consisted of peripheral blood, taken on day 0 of AZD1222 vaccination. All receptors derive from an adult in good health.

The V gene is TRBV3-1 (or the pseudogene TRBV3-2), the J gene TRBJ1-5; 10 nucleotides align to TRBD1. V was clipped by 3 bases and J by 4 bases; unmatched bases: 15. Germline loops: CDR1 LGHDT, CDR2 YNNKEL (reference sequence). This CDR3 comprises 19 residues. The CDR3 region is CASSQKRKRGTGANQPQHF. DNA for the CDR3: TGTGCCAGCAGCCAGAAAAGAAAGAGGGGGACAGGGGCAAATCAGCCCCAGCATTTT.

The rearrangement links TRBV6-5 to TRBJ2-2, with 8 bases lining up with TRBD1. V was pared by 6 bases and J by 8 bases, with 2 bases of the junction left unmatched. The CDR3 is 12 amino acids. Germline V lookup: CDR1 MNHEY, CDR2 SVGAGI. In DNA form, the CDR3 reads TGTGCCAGCAGCCGGACAGGGGGGGAGCTGTTTTTT. This codes for CASSRTGGELFF.

V usage is TRBV6-1 and J usage is TRBJ1-6; TRBD1 matches 8 bases. Germline assignment: CDR1 MNHNS and CDR2 SASEGT. The CDR3 loop spans 15 amino acids. V dropped 1 base and J dropped 10; count of bases not matched to a gene: 6. This CDR3 reads CASSEGTGKWSPLHF. CDR3 sequence (DNA): TGTGCCAGCAGTGAAGGGACAGGGAAATGGTCACCCCTCCACTTT.

The V gene is TRBV12-3 or TRBV12-4, the J gene TRBJ2-5, with TRBD1 as a possible D gene (6 bases). The CDR3 extends over 12 amino acids. V was pared by 4 bases and J by 11 bases, with 14 bases between. The DNA for the CDR3 is TGTGCCAGCAGTTACCGGACAGATGTACAGTACTTC. This sequence encodes CASSYRTDVQYF.

V is TRBV12-3 or TRBV12-4 and J is TRBJ1-2, with 7 nucleotides matching TRBD1. This CDR3 has 13 residues. The ends lost 5 bases at V and 8 bases at J; junction bases unmatched: 8. Here the CDR3 reads CASSPPDRAGYTF. DNA for the CDR3: TGTGCCAGCAGTCCCCCCGACAGGGCGGGCTACACCTTC.

The chain is built from TRBV30 and TRBJ2-7; D not resolved. Germline V lookup: CDR1 GTSNPN, CDR2 SVGIG (reference sequence). The CDR3 sequence is 17 residues long. V lost 2 bases to trimming and J lost 0 bases, with 20 bases between them. In DNA form, the CDR3 reads TGTGCCTGGAGTAGACGAACACAAAGCCCTTACTCCTACGAGCAGTACTTC. Translated, it gives CAWSRRTQSPYSYEQYF.

This chain connects TRBV19 to TRBJ1-2; TRBD1 agrees at 9 bases. V lost 6 bases, J lost 4 bases, and 3 bases stayed unmatched. In germline, CDR1 is LNHDA, CDR2 SQIVND (reference sequence). CDR3 length: 13 residues. Here the CDR3 DNA reads TGTGCCAGTAGACAGGGGGCGAGCTATGGCTACACCTTC. Translating it yields CASRQGASYGYTF.

The chain joins TRBV6-5 to TRBJ1-6, with 9 bases aligning to TRBD1. The J segment lost 8 bases and the V segment lost 10 bases, leaving 6 bases of the junction unmatched. The CDR3 is 13 amino acids. Germline-derived CDR1 and CDR2 are MNHEY and SVGAGI. The CDR3 DNA reads TGTGCCACCTCGGGACAGGGTGATTCACCCCTCCACTTT. Protein sequence: CATSGQGDSPLHF.

The rearrangement links TRBV4-3 to TRBJ1-3; D is unclear. Per germline, CDR1 LGHNA and CDR2 YSLEER. The V gene lost 0 bases and the J gene lost 0 bases, with 9 bases spanning the gap. This CDR3 comprises 16 residues. In DNA, the CDR3 is TGCGCCAGCAGCCAAGATGGCGGCCACTCTGGAAACACCATATATTTT. It specifies CASSQDGGHSGNTIYF.

The rearrangement uses TRBV18 and TRBJ1-5, with D possibly being TRBD1 (5 bases). Trimming removed 3 bases at V and 9 bases at J, with 15 bases between. There are 14 residues in the CDR3. Germline-derived CDR1 and CDR2 are KGHSH and LQKENI. Here the CDR3 DNA reads TGTGCCAGCTCACCCGTCGGACCCCAGGGGCCCCAGCATTTT. Protein: CASSPVGPQGPQHF.

V is TRBV4-3 and J is TRBJ2-5; D might be TRBD2 (6 bases). The length of the CDR3 is 13 residues. The V gene lost 3 bases and the J gene lost 3 bases, with 8 bases spanning the gap. In germline, CDR1 is LGHNA, CDR2 YSLEER. This CDR3 is CASSQGLEETQYF. The CDR3 nucleotides are TGCGCCAGCAGCCAGGGACTTGAAGAGACCCAGTACTTC.

This chain connects TRBV7-2 to TRBJ2-5; 9 bases line up with TRBD1. This CDR3 contains 15 residues. CDR1 and CDR2 from the germline V gene are SGHTA and FQGNSA. The trim removed 3 bases at V and 4 bases at J, leaving 6 bases unmatched. CDR3 sequence (DNA): TGTGCCAGCAGCTTCGGACAGGGGCAGGGAGAGACCCAGTACTTC. Its protein is CASSFGQGQGETQYF.

The V gene is TRBV14, the J gene TRBJ2-7; TRBD1 might be the D (6 bases). CDR3 size: 14 residues. The V gene lost 1 base and the J gene lost 3 bases, with 10 bases spanning the gap. The germline V gene has CDR1 SGHDN and CDR2 FVKESK. DNA for the CDR3: TGTGCCAGCAGCCAAGCAAACAGGGTCTACGAGCAGTACTTC. It codes for CASSQANRVYEQYF.

This sequence joins TRBV7-2 and TRBJ2-2, with a tentative D call TRBD2 (6 bases). CDR3 length equals 15 residues. CDR1 is SGHTA, CDR2 FQGNSA, per germline. The ends were cut back, 1 base at V and 7 bases at J, with 13 bases in the middle. CDR3 protein: CASSLELPGVGELFF. The CDR3 nucleotides are TGTGCCAGCAGCTTAGAGCTCCCGGGAGTCGGGGAGCTGTTTTTT. The variable domain in full, with the rest retrieved from reference TRBV7-2 and TRBJ2-2, is GAGVSQSPSNKVTEKGKDVELRCDPISGHTALYWYRQSLGQGLEFLIYFQGNSAPDKSGLPSDRFSAERTGGSVSTLTIQRTQQEDSAVYLCASSLELPGVGELFFGEGSRLTVL.

The genes are TRBV4-1 and TRBJ1-2, with TRBD1 matching over 9 bases. Trimming at V came to 3 bases and at J to 7 bases, leaving 9 bases not matched to a gene. CDR3 length: 15 residues. Germline CDR1 is MGHRA and CDR2 is YSYEKL. CDR3 coding DNA: TGCGCCAGCAGCCATCCCAACAGGGGGCTTGGTGGCTACACCTTC. This codes for CASSHPNRGLGGYTF.

The sample holds one count of this clone. The chain employs TRBV4-2 and TRBJ2-7, with D possibly being TRBD1 (5 bases). This CDR3 contains 15 residues. Trimming pared 4 bases from V and 1 base from J, leaving 14 bases between. CDR1 is LGHNA and CDR2 is YNFKEQ in the germline V gene. The CDR3 DNA reads TGTGCCAGCAGCCCCCTGGGGCAGGGTTCCTACGAGCAGTACTTC. It codes for CASSPLGQGSYEQYF.

The chain is built from TRBV29-1 and TRBJ1-1; D is ambiguous. CDR3 length: 12 amino acids. From germline, CDR1 is SQVTM and CDR2 ANQGSEA. Trimming removed 6 bases from V and 3 bases from J, with 11 bases in between. CDR3 coding DNA: TGCAGCGTCCTTGGCGAGGACACTGAAGCTTTCTTT. Its protein is CSVLGEDTEAFF.

This chain uses TRBV5-1 with TRBJ1-5; no firm D call. In germline, CDR1 is SGHRS, CDR2 YFSETQ. The CDR3 is 14 amino acids. V shed 4 bases and J shed 3 bases, with 11 bases lying between them. CDR3 sequence: CASSPDGYNQPQHF. CDR3 in DNA: TGCGCCAGCAGCCCGGACGGCTACAATCAGCCCCAGCATTTT.

The chain combines TRBV5-5 with TRBJ2-1; the D is unclear. CDR1 SGHKS and CDR2 YYEKEE come from the germline V gene (reference sequence). This CDR3 has 11 residues. V lost 0 bases to trimming and J lost 9 bases, with 4 bases between them. The CDR3 region has the DNA TGTGCCAGCAGCTTGGCAGCTGAGCAGTTCTTC. This encodes CASSLAAEQFF.

The chain employs TRBV6-6 and TRBJ1-2; the D gene is possibly TRBD1 (6 bases). The V and J ends lost 7 bases and 5 bases respectively, with 17 bases between them. The CDR3 runs 14 residues. The germline V gene encodes CDR1 MNHNY and CDR2 SVGAGI (reference sequence). CDR3 coding DNA: TGTGCCAGCATGCCGGGAGGGGGGCGATATGGCTACACCTTC. Protein product: CASMPGGGRYGYTF.

The chain has TRBV6-2 or TRBV6-3 and TRBJ1-3; D call uncertain. Trimming pared 5 bases from V and 0 bases from J, leaving 11 bases between. Germline V gene data show CDR1 as MNHEY and CDR2 as SVGEGT. This CDR3 is built from 15 residues. The CDR3 loop is CASSPTGSSGNTIYF. The CDR3 DNA is TGTGCCAGCAGTCCAACGGGGAGCTCTGGAAACACCATATATTTT.

The chain combines TRBV7-2 with TRBJ2-1; 10 bases match TRBD2. This CDR3 has 16 amino acids. Trimming at V came to 5 bases and at J to 0 bases, leaving 4 bases not matched to a gene. Germline V gene data show CDR1 as SGHTA and CDR2 as FQGNSA. The CDR3: CASSPSSGSSYNEQFF. The CDR3 nucleotides are TGTGCCAGCAGCCCTTCTAGCGGGAGCTCCTACAATGAGCAGTTCTTC. The whole variable domain, remainder taken from reference TRBV7-2 and TRBJ2-1, is GAGVSQSPSNKVTEKGKDVELRCDPISGHTALYWYRQSLGQGLEFLIYFQGNSAPDKSGLPSDRFSAERTGGSVSTLTIQRTQQEDSAVYLCASSPSSGSSYNEQFFGPGTRLTVL.